Below, one TCR beta chain is given with its context. Enrollment of patients from Seattle took place during active infection, with longitudinal follow-up. This record belongs to a study of blood T cell repertoires in COVID-19. About the research overall: Sites in the United States, Italy and Spain provided acute and convalescent COVID-19 samples. In each case, the material was cDNA or gDNA derived from T cells, B-cell-depleted T cells, or PBMCs.

The assay was immunoSEQ multiplex PCR, and TCRdb's table has in-frame clones only and misses some. The data show roughly 150,000 clones, about 86% seen once. This TCR was sampled from a woman between 70 and 85 years old with COVID-19, enrolled during active disease. The specimen was peripheral blood.

The CDR3 DNA follows: TGTGCCAGCAGCCTGCGGACAGGGGGCATAAACGAAAAACTGTTTTTT. Translating gives CASSLRTGGINEKLFF. The chain is built from TRBV7-6 and TRBJ1-4, with 11 bases that match TRBD1. CDR1 is SGHVS and CDR2 is FNYEAQ in the germline V gene. J was trimmed by 8 bases and V by 5 bases; bases with no gene match: 10. The CDR3 is 16 amino acids.